The clone carrying this T cell receptor beta chain was seen repeatedly, ten times or more. Sequencing used immunoSEQ multiplex PCR; TCRdb keeps in-frame clones, though not all of them. The sample holds about 160,000 clones; more than 70% are singletons and the top ten take 15% to 20%. This record belongs to a study of blood T cell repertoires in COVID-19. J gave up 8 bases and V 6 bases, and 6 bases lay outside the gene matches. The CDR3 is 13 amino acids. Germline CDR1 and CDR2: PRHDT and FYEKMQ (reference sequence). Participants, about 18 to 90 years old, spanned fewer than 30 US areas. Self-reported history from a screening survey and questionnaire set each donor's cohort.

Source material: PBMCs or T cells enriched from blood (not recorded which). The chain uses TRBV13 and TRBJ2-1; 8 bases fit TRBD1. The origin of this receptor is a man between 60 and 75 years old who had recovered from COVID-19. CDR3 sequence: CASSQGASYEQFF. The DNA for the CDR3 is TGTGCCAGCAGTCAGGGGGCGAGTTATGAGCAGTTCTTC.